The entry below gives a single TCR beta chain sequence along with its context. The CDR3 consists of 18 residues. V gave up 6 bases and J gave up 5 bases; unmatched junction bases: 10. The germline V gene encodes CDR1 SEHNR and CDR2 FQNEAQ (reference sequence). This sample was included in a study of blood T cell repertoires in COVID-19. Looking at the study overall: Whether acute or convalescent, the COVID-19 samples came from the United States, Italy and Spain. Nucleic acid was either cDNA or gDNA, and it came from T cells, B-cell-depleted T cells, or PBMCs.

Generated by immunoSEQ multiplex PCR, the TCRdb table keeps only in-frame clones and is missing some. The sample has almost 250,000 clones; 86% are singletons. The source of this sequence is a woman aged 80 or older with COVID-19, enrolled during active disease. The V call is TRBV7-9, the J call TRBJ2-4; 16 nucleotides align to TRBD2. Sequencing was carried out using peripheral blood. CDR3 in amino acids: CASSLTAGTSGGENIQYF. DNA for the CDR3: TGTGCCAGCAGTCTAACTGCCGGGACTAGCGGGGGGGAAAACATTCAGTACTTC. The full variable domain, completed using reference TRBV7-9 and TRBJ2-4, is DTGVSQNPRHKITKRGQNVTFRCDPISEHNRLYWYRQTLGQGPEFLTYFQNEAQLEKSRLLSDRFSAERPKGSFSTLEIQRTEQGDSAMYLCASSLTAGTSGGENIQYFGAGTRLSVL.